Presented here are 29 T cell receptor beta chains from one specimen sequenced in a study of control samples from healthy donors and cancer patients. TCRdb's table, derived via immunoSEQ multiplex PCR, lists solely in-frame clones and lacks some. The data contain more than 70,000 clones, around 93% of them singletons. The sample consisted of blood. The receptors stem from a woman aged 30 to 39 in good health.

V and J are TRBV6-5 and TRBJ2-3; D may be TRBD1 (6 bases). Germline V gene data show CDR1 as MNHEY and CDR2 as SVGAGI. V lost 6 bases and J 2 bases, leaving 9 bases between the germline ends. The CDR3 runs 13 residues. DNA of the CDR3: TGTGCCAGCAGAGGACAGACCACAGATACGCAGTATTTT. Translation: CASRGQTTDTQYF.

This chain joins TRBV7-6 and TRBJ1-6; possibly TRBD1 for D (6 bases). The germline V gene encodes CDR1 SGHVS and CDR2 FNYEAQ. The CDR3 contains 14 residues. V lost 2 bases to trimming and J lost 9 bases, with 11 bases between them. DNA of the CDR3: TGTGCCAGCAGCTTAAGACAGGCTGGTTCACCCCTCCACTTT. Protein sequence: CASSLRQAGSPLHF.

The rearrangement uses TRBV3-1 (or the pseudogene TRBV3-2) and TRBJ2-7; no reliable D call. The CDR3 covers 12 residues. V shed 2 bases and J shed 2 bases, with 4 bases lying between them. The V gene's germline CDR1 is LGHDT and CDR2 YNNKEL (reference sequence). CDR3 protein: CASSQSTYEQYF. The CDR3 bases are TGTGCCAGCAGCCAAAGTACCTACGAGCAGTACTTC.

The rearrangement joins TRBV14 to TRBJ2-5, with D perhaps TRBD1 (5 bases). V was pared by 6 bases and J by 6 bases, with 17 bases between. The CDR3 runs 14 residues. Germline lookup yields CDR1 SGHDN and CDR2 FVKESK. The CDR3 DNA follows: TGTGCCAGCAGACAGACAGCCACTGGACAGACCCAGTACTTC. Protein: CASRQTATGQTQYF.

This chain links TRBV5-5 with TRBJ2-7, with 10 bases aligning to TRBD2. Germline loops: CDR1 SGHKS, CDR2 YYEKEE (reference sequence). CDR3 length equals 16 residues. Trimming removed 4 bases from V and 5 bases from J; junction bases left unmatched: 12. The CDR3 nucleotides read TGTGCCAGCAGCCGGATACCGAGCGGGGGGGCTAACGAGCAGTACGTC. It yields the protein CASSRIPSGGANEQYV.

The V gene is TRBV19, the J gene TRBJ1-4; D is undetermined. Germline CDR1 reads LNHDA; CDR2 reads SQIVND (reference sequence). The germline V and J ends were trimmed by 1 base and 7 bases, with 13 bases remaining between them. The CDR3 totals 15 residues. The CDR3 DNA reads TGTGCCAGTAGTATAGTTCCTATTCCCGCTGAAAAACTGTTTTTT. Protein sequence: CASSIVPIPAEKLFF.

This chain joins TRBV5-1 and TRBJ2-2; maybe TRBD2 (5 bases). The length of the CDR3 is 16 residues. The ends were cut back, 1 base at V and 6 bases at J, with 16 bases in the middle. Looked up from germline, CDR1 is SGHRS and CDR2 is YFSETQ. The CDR3 DNA is TGCGCCAGCAGCTTGTATTCCCCCGGGGAGTCCGGGGAGCTGTTTTTT. Translated: CASSLYSPGESGELFF.

The gene calls are TRBV7-6 and TRBJ2-1; 9 positions match TRBD2. The V segment lost 1 base and the J segment 6 bases; nucleotides outside the gene matches: 4. The germline V gene has CDR1 SGHVS and CDR2 FNYEAQ. The CDR3 has 15 residues. The CDR3 is CASSLVGSGGNEQFF. CDR3 nucleotide sequence: TGTGCCAGCAGCTTAGTCGGTAGCGGGGGCAATGAGCAGTTCTTC.

The chain has TRBV14 and TRBJ2-7; D is ambiguous. The germline V and J ends were trimmed by 4 bases and 7 bases, with 8 bases remaining between them. The CDR3 has 11 residues. CDR1 is SGHDN, CDR2 FVKESK, per germline. The CDR3 protein is CASSRVGEQYF. The DNA for the CDR3 is TGTGCCAGCAGCCGGGTGGGGGAGCAGTACTTC.

The CDR3 sequence is CASSSGQLTDTQYF. CDR3 sequence (DNA): TGTGCCAGCAGTTCAGGACAACTCACAGATACGCAGTATTTT. The rearrangement links TRBV6-5 to TRBJ2-3; a possible D gene is TRBD1 (5 bases). Germline V gene lookup returns CDR1 MNHEY and CDR2 SVGAGI. The V end was cut by 4 bases, the J end by 2 bases, with 10 bases between. The CDR3 contains 14 residues.

V is TRBV28 and J is TRBJ1-1, with D possibly matching TRBD1 (5 bases). This CDR3 is 16 amino acids long. CDR1 is MDHEN, CDR2 SYDVKM, per germline. The V end was cut by 5 bases, the J end by 1 base, with 17 bases between. The DNA for the CDR3 is TGTGCCAGCAGTGAATACGGGGGGGAGCGGAACACTGAAGCTTTCTTT. Protein product: CASSEYGGERNTEAFF.

The chain couples TRBV5-1 to TRBJ2-2; 9 bases line up with TRBD2. Per the germline V gene, CDR1 is SGHRS and CDR2 is YFSETQ. J gave up 6 bases and V 4 bases, and 1 base lay outside the gene matches. The CDR3 spans 13 residues. The DNA of the CDR3 is TGCGCCAGCAGCGGCGGGGGGGCCGGGGAGCTGTTTTTT. The encoded protein is CASSGGGAGELFF.

The chain links TRBV6-5 to TRBJ1-6, with 12 nucleotides matching TRBD1. This CDR3 is 15 amino acids long. Germline V gene sequence: CDR1 MNHEY, CDR2 SVGAGI. V shed 5 bases, J shed 10 bases, and the junction held 6 bases outside the gene matches. The CDR3 DNA sequence: TGTGCCAGCAGTACTGCCGGGACAGGGGGCTCACCCCTCCACTTT. Its translation: CASSTAGTGGSPLHF.

The genes are TRBV5-6 and TRBJ1-5; maybe TRBD1 (6 bases). Looked up from germline, CDR1 is SGHDT and CDR2 is YYEEEE. The V and J ends lost 4 bases and 6 bases respectively, with 11 bases between them. CDR3 length: 13 amino acids. The CDR3 region has the DNA TGTGCCAGCAGCAAAGACAGGACTCAGCCCCAGCATTTT. Its translation: CASSKDRTQPQHF. The full variable domain, its missing parts supplied by reference TRBV5-6 and TRBJ1-5, is DAGVTQSPTHLIKTRGQQVTLRCSPKSGHDTVSWYQQALGQGPQFIFQYYEEEERQRGNFPDRFSGHQFPNYSSELNVNALLLGDSALYLCASSKDRTQPQHFGDGTRLSIL.

The CDR3 is CASSPYRDRNSPLHF. The CDR3 coding sequence is TGTGCCAGCTCACCGTACCGGGACAGAAATTCACCCCTCCACTTT. V is TRBV18 and J is TRBJ1-6; 7 nucleotides match TRBD1. The CDR3 is made up of 15 amino acids. In germline, CDR1 is KGHSH, CDR2 LQKENI. The J segment lost 7 bases and the V segment lost 3 bases, leaving 6 bases of the junction unmatched. Looking up the rest from reference TRBV18 and TRBJ1-6 gives the full variable domain: NAGVMQNPRHLVRRRGQEARLRCSPMKGHSHVYWYRQLPEEGLKFMVYLQKENIIDESGMPKERFSAEFPKEGPSILRIQQVVRGDSAAYFCASSPYRDRNSPLHFGNGTRLTVT.

The chain combines TRBV7-2 with TRBJ2-7, with 7 bases that match TRBD1. The CDR3 length is 14 residues. Trimming took 6 bases from V and 6 from J; bases not matched to a gene: 11. Germline lookup yields CDR1 SGHTA and CDR2 FQGNSA. This CDR3 reads CASSTTSGGREQYF. CDR3 nucleotides: TGTGCCAGCAGTACGACATCAGGGGGACGCGAGCAGTACTTC.

The V call is TRBV3-1 (or the pseudogene TRBV3-2), the J call TRBJ1-2, with 7 nucleotides matching TRBD1. From germline, CDR1 is LGHDT and CDR2 YNNKEL (reference sequence). CDR3 size: 18 residues. Germline trimming cut 3 bases from V and 8 bases from J; bases unmatched to any gene: 21. CDR3 bases: TGTGCCAGCAGCCAGGCTCCGGGACAAAGTCAAGCAGGGGGGGGCTACACCTTC. Encoded protein: CASSQAPGQSQAGGGYTF.

The chain is built from TRBV5-4 and TRBJ1-4, with D maybe TRBD1 (6 bases). The CDR3 sequence is 15 residues long. V was pared by 2 bases and J by 6 bases, with 14 bases between. Germline-derived CDR1 and CDR2 are SGHNT and YYREEE (reference sequence). The CDR3 is CASSLRDTSHEKLFF. The DNA of the CDR3 is TGTGCCAGCAGCTTACGGGACACCTCTCATGAAAAACTGTTTTTT.

The CDR3 DNA sequence: TGTGCCAGCAGCGCTCTCGGGACAGGGGCTTCCACCTTC. Translation gives CASSALGTGASTF. The chain employs TRBV7-9 and TRBJ1-2, with TRBD1 identical over 10 bases. The CDR3 sequence is 13 residues long. The trim removed 5 bases at V and 13 bases at J, leaving 10 bases unmatched. Germline CDR1 SEHNR, CDR2 FQNEAQ (reference sequence).

The V gene is TRBV30, the J gene TRBJ1-4, with 8 bases that match TRBD1. The V and J ends lost 8 bases and 7 bases, in that order; junction bases with no gene match: 12. Per germline, CDR1 GTSNPN and CDR2 SVGIG (reference sequence). The CDR3 has 14 amino acids. DNA of the CDR3: TGTGCCGGAAACTCAGGGGGCGTGGGTGAAAAACTGTTTTTT. The encoded protein is CAGNSGGVGEKLFF.

CDR3 sequence reads: CASSGQGTDTQYF. CDR3 nucleotide sequence: TGTGCCAGCAGTGGACAGGGCACAGATACGCAGTATTTT. The V call is TRBV2, the J call TRBJ2-3; D might be TRBD1 (6 bases). Trimming removed 4 bases from V and 1 base from J, with 6 bases in between. CDR3 length: 13 residues. Germline CDR1 reads SNHLY; CDR2 reads FYNNEI.

This clone was counted once. Other DNA sequences in the same sample also yield this CDR3. The chain carries TRBV3-1 (or the pseudogene TRBV3-2) and TRBJ2-3, with D tentatively TRBD1 or TRBD2 (6 bases each). With 1 base removed from V and 2 bases from J, the gap between germline ends came to 10 bases. CDR3 length equals 15 residues. CDR1 is LGHDT, CDR2 YNNKEL, per germline (reference sequence). The CDR3 DNA reads as TGTGCCAGCAGCCAAGTCGGGGGCCCCACAGATACGCAGTATTTT. Translation gives CASSQVGGPTDTQYF.

This clone has only one observation. The V and J genes are TRBV9 and TRBJ1-6; TRBD1 is a possible D gene (6 bases). Germline values: CDR1 SGDLS, CDR2 YYNGEE. The CDR3 is made up of 14 amino acids. Trimming took 2 bases from V and 7 from J, leaving 10 bases between them. The CDR3 region is CASSVGGRNSPLHF. CDR3 coding DNA: TGTGCCAGCAGCGTCGGGGGCAGGAATTCACCCCTCCACTTT.

The V and J genes are TRBV2 and TRBJ2-3, with D perhaps being TRBD1 or TRBD2 (5 bases each). CDR1 and CDR2 (germline): SNHLY, FYNNEI. V was clipped by 4 bases and J by 2 bases, with 16 bases between them. The CDR3 covers 16 residues. The CDR3 bases are TGTGCCAGCAGTGCCGGCTCCGGGGACCACACAGATACGCAGTATTTT. Protein product: CASSAGSGDHTDTQYF.

This chain links TRBV7-8 with TRBJ2-1, with D possibly TRBD2 on 7 matching bases. Trimming cost V 2 bases and J 5 bases, with 10 bases left between them. This CDR3 comprises 14 residues. Germline V gives CDR1 SGHVS, CDR2 FQNEAQ. The CDR3 spells CASSLPGGHNEQFF. Written as DNA, the CDR3 is TGTGCCAGCAGCTTACCCGGGGGGCACAATGAGCAGTTCTTC.

This clone has just a few counts. The V gene is TRBV10-2, the J gene TRBJ2-5, with D possibly TRBD2 on 5 matching bases. The V gene's germline CDR1 is WSHSY and CDR2 SAAADI. The CDR3 has 14 residues. Trimming left V 6 bases short and J 1 base short, with 12 bases between. DNA of the CDR3: TGCGCCAGCAGCGAGGGAAGGACCCAAGAGACCCAGTACTTC. As protein: CASSEGRTQETQYF.

The chain joins TRBV30 to TRBJ1-6; D ambiguous. The CDR3 length is 14 residues. V lost 1 base and J 1 base, leaving 5 bases between the germline ends. The germline V gene has CDR1 GTSNPN and CDR2 SVGIG (reference sequence). The CDR3, as DNA: TGTGCCTGGAGTGGAGTGTCCTATAATTCACCCCTCCACTTT. Translation gives CAWSGVSYNSPLHF.

This rearrangement joins TRBV7-9 to TRBJ1-1; D perhaps matches TRBD1 (6 bases). The germline V and J ends were trimmed by 5 bases and 1 base, with 11 bases remaining between them. Germline V lookup: CDR1 SEHNR, CDR2 FQNEAQ (reference sequence). This CDR3 region has 14 residues. The CDR3 spells CASSGGTRNTEAFF. DNA for the CDR3: TGTGCCAGCAGCGGAGGGACACGGAACACTGAAGCTTTCTTT.

The V and J genes are TRBV6-5 and TRBJ2-5; D perhaps matches TRBD2 (5 bases). Germline CDR1 MNHEY, CDR2 SVGAGI. The CDR3 sequence is 15 residues long. V was trimmed by 9 bases and J by 7 bases, leaving 24 bases between them. As DNA, the CDR3 is TGTGCCAGTAAGTGGGAGCACCCTCTCTCGGGGACCCAGTACTTC. This gives the protein CASKWEHPLSGTQYF.